The 6 T cell receptor beta chains in this list originate from one sample, sequenced in a study of OX40 agonist ivuxolimab in advanced cancers. The assay was immunoSEQ multiplex PCR, and TCRdb's table has in-frame clones only and misses some. The table lists approximately 76,000 clones, about 89% of them singletons, with under 15% in the top ten. The sequencing here drew on CD4+ or CD8+ T cells sorted from blood, taken in a trial of the OX40 agonist ivuxolimab. These receptor sequences come from an adult with an advanced solid tumor such as melanoma, head and neck, liver or kidney cancer.

The chain employs TRBV4-1 and TRBJ1-2; a weak D match, TRBD1 (5 bases). With 3 bases removed from V and 3 bases from J, the gap between germline ends came to 20 bases. The V gene's germline CDR1 is MGHRA and CDR2 YSYEKL. The CDR3 loop spans 17 amino acids. The chain's CDR3 is CASSHLSRGREDYGYTF. CDR3 coding DNA: TGCGCCAGCAGCCACTTATCAAGGGGCAGGGAGGACTATGGCTACACCTTC.

V is TRBV28 and J is TRBJ2-1; tentatively, D is TRBD1 or TRBD2 (5 bases each). Between the trimmed V and J ends, which lost 4 bases and 4 bases, there was a span of 17 bases. The CDR3 contains 16 residues. Per the germline V gene, CDR1 is MDHEN and CDR2 is SYDVKM. The CDR3 DNA is TGTGCCAGCAGTTCCCCCGGGGCGGAAAAATACAATGAGCAGTTCTTC. Translating gives CASSSPGAEKYNEQFF.

A word on this clone: At one boundary the junction diverges from the germline segment, which might be a read error. This chain connects TRBV13 to TRBJ2-5, with TRBD2 matching 10 bases. Per the germline V gene, CDR1 is PRHDT and CDR2 is FYEKMQ (reference sequence). The CDR3 has 16 amino acids. DNA for the CDR3: TGTGCCAGCAGCTTCTACCGAGCGGGAGGGAAAGAGACCCGGTACTTC. Translated, it gives CASSFYRAGGKETRYF.

V gene TRBV28 combines with J gene TRBJ1-1, with a possible D match to TRBD1 (5 bases). Germline lookup yields CDR1 MDHEN and CDR2 SYDVKM. The CDR3 has 14 amino acids. Trimming cost V 7 bases and J 3 bases, with 15 bases left between them. The CDR3: CASILSEGYTEAFF. For the CDR3, the DNA is TGTGCCAGCATTCTCTCGGAGGGGTACACTGAAGCTTTCTTT.

This chain links TRBV19 with TRBJ1-2, with D tentatively TRBD1 (6 bases). This CDR3 has 17 residues. The germline V gene has CDR1 LNHDA and CDR2 SQIVND (reference sequence). Trimming removed 0 bases at V and 2 bases at J, with 16 bases between. CDR3 bases: TGTGCCAGTAGTATAGATCGGGGGGTTAGGGGGAACTATGGCTACACCTTC. Translating gives CASSIDRGVRGNYGYTF. Combining the CDR3 with reference TRBV19 and TRBJ1-2 gives the whole variable domain DGGITQSPKYLFRKEGQNVTLSCEQNLNHDAMYWYRQDPGQGLRLIYYSQIVNDFQKGDIAEGYSVSREKKESFPLTVTSAQKNPTAFYLCASSIDRGVRGNYGYTFGSGTRLTVV.

This clone was found once. CDR3 loop: CASSLRLDSASTDTQYF. The CDR3 nucleotides read TGTGCCAGCAGTTTGCGTTTGGACAGTGCTAGCACAGATACGCAGTATTTT. V usage is TRBV27 and J usage is TRBJ2-3; D might be TRBD1 (6 bases). CDR3 length equals 17 residues. The V gene lost 3 bases and the J gene lost 0 bases, with 16 bases spanning the gap. From germline, CDR1 is MNHEY and CDR2 SMNVEV (reference sequence).